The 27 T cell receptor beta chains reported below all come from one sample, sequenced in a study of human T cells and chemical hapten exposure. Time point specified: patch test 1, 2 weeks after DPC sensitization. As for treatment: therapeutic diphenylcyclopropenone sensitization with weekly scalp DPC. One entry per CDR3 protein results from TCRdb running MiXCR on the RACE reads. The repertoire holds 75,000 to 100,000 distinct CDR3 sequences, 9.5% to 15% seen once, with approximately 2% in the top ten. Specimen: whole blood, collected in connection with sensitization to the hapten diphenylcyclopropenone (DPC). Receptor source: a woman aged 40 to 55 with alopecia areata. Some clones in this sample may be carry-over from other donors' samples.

The CDR3 region is CASRKTGGRNTEAFF. The CDR3 DNA reads TGTGCCAGCAGAAAGACAGGGGGCCGGAACACTGAAGCTTTCTTT. This rearrangement joins TRBV6-2 or TRBV6-3 to TRBJ1-1; 10 nucleotides line up with TRBD1. Germline loops: CDR1 MNHEY, CDR2 SVGEGT. Germline trimming cut 6 bases from V and 1 base from J; bases unmatched to any gene: 5. This CDR3 has 15 amino acids.

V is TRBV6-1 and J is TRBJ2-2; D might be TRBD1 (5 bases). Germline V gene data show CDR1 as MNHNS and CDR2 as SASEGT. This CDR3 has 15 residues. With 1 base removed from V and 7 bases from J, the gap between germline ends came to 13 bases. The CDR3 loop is CASSEVLRRGGELFF. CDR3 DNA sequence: TGTGCCAGCAGTGAAGTCCTCAGAAGGGGCGGGGAGCTGTTTTTT.

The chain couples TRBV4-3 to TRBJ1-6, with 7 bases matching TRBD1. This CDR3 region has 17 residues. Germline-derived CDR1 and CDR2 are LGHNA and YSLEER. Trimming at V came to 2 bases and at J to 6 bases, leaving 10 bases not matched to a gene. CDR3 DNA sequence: TGCGCCAGCAGCCAACGGCACGGGACAGACCTTAATTCACCCCTCCACTTT. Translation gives CASSQRHGTDLNSPLHF.

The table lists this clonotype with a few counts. The CDR3 DNA reads TGTGCCAGCGCCCCATCCCCGAAAGAGACCCAGTACTTC. Protein product: CASAPSPKETQYF. The chain joins TRBV7-3 to TRBJ2-5; D is undetermined. The germline V and J ends were trimmed by 8 bases and 3 bases, with 13 bases remaining between them. This CDR3 is 13 amino acids long. The germline gives CDR1 SGHTA, CDR2 FQGTGA.

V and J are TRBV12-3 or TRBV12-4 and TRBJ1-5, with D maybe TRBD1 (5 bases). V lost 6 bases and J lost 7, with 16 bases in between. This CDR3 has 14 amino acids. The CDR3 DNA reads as TGTGCCAGCAGGACCCAGGGAATGGGGCAGCCCCAGCATTTT. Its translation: CASRTQGMGQPQHF.

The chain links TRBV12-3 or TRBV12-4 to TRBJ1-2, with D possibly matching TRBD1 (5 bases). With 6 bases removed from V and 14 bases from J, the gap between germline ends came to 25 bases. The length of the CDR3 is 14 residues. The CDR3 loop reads CASSSRAPGLYVTF. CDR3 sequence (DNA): TGTGCCAGCAGCTCCCGGGCTCCGGGGCTTTATGTGACCTTC.

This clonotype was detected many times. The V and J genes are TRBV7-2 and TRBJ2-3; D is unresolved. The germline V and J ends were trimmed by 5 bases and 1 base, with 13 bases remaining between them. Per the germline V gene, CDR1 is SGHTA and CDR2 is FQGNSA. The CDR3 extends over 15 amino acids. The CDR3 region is CASSASLFRTDTQYF. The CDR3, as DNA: TGTGCCAGCAGCGCATCTCTTTTTCGCACAGATACGCAGTATTTT.

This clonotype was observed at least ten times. The CDR3 DNA reads TGCGCCAGCAGCCAAGATGACGGGACAGGTTTGTACGAGCAGTACTTC. As protein: CASSQDDGTGLYEQYF. This sequence joins TRBV4-3 and TRBJ2-7; TRBD1 matches at 8 bases. Trimming cost V 0 bases and J 4 bases; bases outside gene matches: 8. The CDR3 is 16 residues long. Germline-derived CDR1 and CDR2 are LGHNA and YSLEER.

CDR3 amino acids: CASSPGVGLAEETQYF. The CDR3 DNA follows: TGTGCCAGCAGCCCCGGAGTCGGGCTAGCTGAAGAGACCCAGTACTTC. The chain links TRBV3-1 to TRBJ2-5; D is perhaps TRBD2 (5 bases). The CDR3 has 16 residues. V was trimmed by 4 bases and J by 3 bases, leaving 18 bases between them. Germline-derived CDR1 and CDR2 are LGHDT and YNNKEL (reference sequence).

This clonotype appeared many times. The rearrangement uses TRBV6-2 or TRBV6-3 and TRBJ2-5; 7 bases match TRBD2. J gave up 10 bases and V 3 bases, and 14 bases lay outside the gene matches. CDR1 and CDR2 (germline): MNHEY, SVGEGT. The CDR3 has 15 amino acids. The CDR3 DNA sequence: TGTGCCAGCAGTTATACACGGGGAACAAGCGGGGTCCAGTACTTC. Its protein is CASSYTRGTSGVQYF.

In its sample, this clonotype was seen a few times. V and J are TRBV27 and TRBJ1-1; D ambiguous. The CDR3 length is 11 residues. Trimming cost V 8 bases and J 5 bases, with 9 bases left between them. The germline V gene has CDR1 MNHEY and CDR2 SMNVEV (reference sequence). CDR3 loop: CASSSLTEAFF. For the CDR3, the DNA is TGTGCCAGCTCCTCGTTAACTGAAGCTTTCTTT.

CDR3 sequence: CASREAGLTYEQYF. The CDR3 DNA is TGCGCCAGCAGAGAAGCGGGATTAACCTACGAGCAGTACTTC. This sequence joins TRBV5-1 and TRBJ2-7; 7 bases line up with TRBD2. The CDR3 consists of 14 residues. The J segment lost 2 bases and the V segment lost 5 bases, leaving 7 bases of the junction unmatched. CDR1 is SGHRS, CDR2 YFSETQ, per germline.

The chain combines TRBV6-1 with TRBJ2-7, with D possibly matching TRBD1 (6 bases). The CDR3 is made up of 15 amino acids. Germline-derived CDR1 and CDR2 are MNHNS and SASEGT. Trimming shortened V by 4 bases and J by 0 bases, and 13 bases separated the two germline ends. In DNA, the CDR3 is TGTGCCAGCAGTGGAGGGGGTCACGGCTCCTACGAGCAGTACTTC. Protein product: CASSGGGHGSYEQYF.

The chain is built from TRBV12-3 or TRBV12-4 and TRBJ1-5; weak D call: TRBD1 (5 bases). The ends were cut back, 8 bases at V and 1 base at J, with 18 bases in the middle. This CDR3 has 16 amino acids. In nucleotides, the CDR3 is TGTGCCAGCGGGGAGAGCCCCGGGGGAAGCAATCAGCCCCAGCATTTT. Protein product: CASGESPGGSNQPQHF.

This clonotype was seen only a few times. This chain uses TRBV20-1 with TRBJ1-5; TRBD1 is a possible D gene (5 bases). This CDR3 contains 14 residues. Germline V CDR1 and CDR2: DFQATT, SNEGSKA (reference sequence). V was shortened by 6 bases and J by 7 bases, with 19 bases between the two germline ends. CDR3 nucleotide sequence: TGCAGTGCGGTCATTTGGGGGGTAGGACAGCCCCAGCATTTT. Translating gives CSAVIWGVGQPQHF.

The CDR3: CASSLAHAEAEAFF. The CDR3 DNA reads as TGCGCCAGCAGCTTGGCGCACGCAGAAGCTGAAGCTTTCTTT. This sequence joins TRBV5-1 and TRBJ1-1; D not certain. V was pared by 0 bases and J by 6 bases, with 12 bases between. This CDR3 is 14 amino acids long. Germline CDR1 is SGHRS and CDR2 is YFSETQ.

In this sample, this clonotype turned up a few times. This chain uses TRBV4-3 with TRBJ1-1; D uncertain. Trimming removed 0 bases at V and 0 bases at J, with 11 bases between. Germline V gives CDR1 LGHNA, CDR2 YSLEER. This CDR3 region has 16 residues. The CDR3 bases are TGCGCCAGCAGCCAAGATCGGGCAGCCATGAACACTGAAGCTTTCTTT. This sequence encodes CASSQDRAAMNTEAFF.

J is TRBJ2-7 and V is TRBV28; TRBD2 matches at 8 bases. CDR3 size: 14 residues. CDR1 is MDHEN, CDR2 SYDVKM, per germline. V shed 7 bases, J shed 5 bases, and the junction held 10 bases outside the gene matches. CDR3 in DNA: TGTGCCAGCATGACACGGGAGGGCCAAGACGAGCAGTACTTC. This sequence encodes CASMTREGQDEQYF.

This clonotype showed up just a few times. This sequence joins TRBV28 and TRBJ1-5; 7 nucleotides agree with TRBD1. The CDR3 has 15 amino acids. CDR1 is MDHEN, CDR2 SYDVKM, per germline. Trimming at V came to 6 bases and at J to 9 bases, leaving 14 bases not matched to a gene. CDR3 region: CASSSGTVTRRPQHF. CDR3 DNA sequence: TGTGCCAGCAGCTCCGGGACAGTGACAAGGAGGCCCCAGCATTTT. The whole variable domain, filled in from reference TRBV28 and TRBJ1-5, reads DVKVTQSSRYLVKRTGEKVFLECVQDMDHENMFWYRQDPGLGLRLIYFSYDVKMKEKGDIPEGYSVSREKKERFSLILESASTNQTSMYLCASSSGTVTRRPQHFGDGTRLSIL.

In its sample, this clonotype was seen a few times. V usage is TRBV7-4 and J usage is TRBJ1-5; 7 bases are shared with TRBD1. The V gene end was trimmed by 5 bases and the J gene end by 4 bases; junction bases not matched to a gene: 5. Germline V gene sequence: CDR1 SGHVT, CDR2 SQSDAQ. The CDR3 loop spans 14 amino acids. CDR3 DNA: TGTGCCAGCAGCAGACCACAGGGGAATCAGCCCCAGCATTTT. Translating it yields CASSRPQGNQPQHF. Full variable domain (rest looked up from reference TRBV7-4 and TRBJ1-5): GAGVSQSPRYKVAKRGRDVALRCDSISGHVTLYWYRQTLGQGSEVLTYSQSDAQRDKSGRPSGRFSAERPERSVSTLKIQRTEQGDSAVYLCASSRPQGNQPQHFGDGTRLSIL.

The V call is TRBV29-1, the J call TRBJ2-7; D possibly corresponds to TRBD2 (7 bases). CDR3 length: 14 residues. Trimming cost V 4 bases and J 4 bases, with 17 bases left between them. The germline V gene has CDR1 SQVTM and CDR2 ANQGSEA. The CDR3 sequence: CSVGALRGAYEQYF. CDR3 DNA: TGCAGCGTTGGAGCCCTCCGGGGGGCGTACGAGCAGTACTTC.

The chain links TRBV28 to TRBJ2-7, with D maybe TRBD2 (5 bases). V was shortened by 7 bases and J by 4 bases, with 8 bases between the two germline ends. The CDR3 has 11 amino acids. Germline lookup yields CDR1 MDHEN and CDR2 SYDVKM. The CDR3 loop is CASTRGYEQYF. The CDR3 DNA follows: TGTGCCAGCACCCGGGGTTACGAGCAGTACTTC.

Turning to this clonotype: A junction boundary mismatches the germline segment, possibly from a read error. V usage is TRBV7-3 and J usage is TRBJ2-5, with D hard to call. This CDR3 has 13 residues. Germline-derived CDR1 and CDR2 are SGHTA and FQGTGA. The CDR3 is CASGLASFETQYF. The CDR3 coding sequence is TGTGCCAGCGGCTTAGCCTCTTTTGAGACCCAGTACTTC.

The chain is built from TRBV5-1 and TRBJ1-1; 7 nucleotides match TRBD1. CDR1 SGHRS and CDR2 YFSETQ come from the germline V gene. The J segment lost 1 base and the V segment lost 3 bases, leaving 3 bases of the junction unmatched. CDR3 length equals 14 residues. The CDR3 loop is CASSSGQRNTEAFF. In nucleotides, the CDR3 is TGCGCCAGCAGCTCGGGACAGCGGAACACTGAAGCTTTCTTT.

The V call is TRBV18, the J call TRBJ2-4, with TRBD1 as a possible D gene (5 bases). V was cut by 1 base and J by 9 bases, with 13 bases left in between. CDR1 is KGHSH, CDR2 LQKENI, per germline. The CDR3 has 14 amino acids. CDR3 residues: CASSPRVGETIQYF. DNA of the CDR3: TGTGCCAGCTCACCACGAGTAGGGGAAACCATTCAGTACTTC.

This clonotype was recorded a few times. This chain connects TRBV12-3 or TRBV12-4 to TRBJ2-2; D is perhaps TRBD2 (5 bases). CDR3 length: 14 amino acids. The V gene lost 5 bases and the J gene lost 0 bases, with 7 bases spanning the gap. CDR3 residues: CASSLGANTGELFF. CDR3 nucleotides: TGTGCCAGCAGTCTCGGGGCGAACACCGGGGAGCTGTTTTTT.

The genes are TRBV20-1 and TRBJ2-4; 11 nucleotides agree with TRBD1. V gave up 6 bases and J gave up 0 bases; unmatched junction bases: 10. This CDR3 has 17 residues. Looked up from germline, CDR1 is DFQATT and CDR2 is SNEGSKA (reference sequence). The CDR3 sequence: CSALGTGGPLAKNIQYF. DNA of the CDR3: TGCAGTGCATTGGGGACAGGGGGTCCCTTAGCCAAAAACATTCAGTACTTC.